One and the same sample provided the 23 T cell receptor beta chains below, sequenced in a study of somatic mutations in cytotoxic T cells in rheumatoid arthritis. Here immunoSEQ multiplex PCR was the method, and the copy in TCRdb shows in-frame clones only, minus some. The table lists 400 to 500 clones, roughly 87% of them singletons. The sequencing sample was made of CD8+ T cells sorted from blood. These receptors originate from a woman aged 70-85 years with rheumatoid arthritis.

V usage is TRBV9 and J usage is TRBJ2-7; D call uncertain. This CDR3 contains 14 residues. Germline-derived CDR1 and CDR2 are SGDLS and YYNGEE. V was trimmed by 0 bases and J by 4 bases, leaving 11 bases between them. CDR3 loop: CASSVDTNAYEQYF. CDR3 nucleotides: TGTGCCAGCAGCGTAGACACTAATGCGTACGAGCAGTACTTC. The complete variable domain, with remaining parts taken from reference TRBV9 and TRBJ2-7, reads DSGVTQTPKHLITATGQRVTLRCSPRSGDLSVYWYQQSLDQGLQFLIQYYNGEERAKGNILERFSAQQFPDLHSELNLSSLELGDSALYFCASSVDTNAYEQYFGPGTRLTVT.

This sequence joins TRBV9 and TRBJ2-1; TRBD2 matches 8 bases. The germline CDR1 and CDR2 sequences are SGDLS and YYNGEE. This CDR3 region has 15 residues. The V segment lost 4 bases and the J segment 0 bases; nucleotides outside the gene matches: 3. The chain's CDR3 is CASSMSGSSYNEQFF. DNA for the CDR3: TGTGCCAGCAGCATGAGCGGGAGCTCCTACAATGAGCAGTTCTTC. The full variable domain, completed using reference TRBV9 and TRBJ2-1, is DSGVTQTPKHLITATGQRVTLRCSPRSGDLSVYWYQQSLDQGLQFLIQYYNGEERAKGNILERFSAQQFPDLHSELNLSSLELGDSALYFCASSMSGSSYNEQFFGPGTRLTVL.

V usage is TRBV9 and J usage is TRBJ1-1, with TRBD1 as a possible D gene (5 bases). Per the germline V gene, CDR1 is SGDLS and CDR2 is YYNGEE. Trimming took 4 bases from V and 5 from J, leaving 9 bases between them. CDR3 size: 12 residues. As DNA, the CDR3 is TGTGCCAGCAGCTCGGGGGGGACTGAAGCTTTCTTT. Protein: CASSSGGTEAFF. The full variable domain, its missing parts supplied by reference TRBV9 and TRBJ1-1, is DSGVTQTPKHLITATGQRVTLRCSPRSGDLSVYWYQQSLDQGLQFLIQYYNGEERAKGNILERFSAQQFPDLHSELNLSSLELGDSALYFCASSSGGTEAFFGQGTRLTVV.

The rearrangement links TRBV9 to TRBJ2-2; 7 nucleotides line up with TRBD2. Germline CDR1 is SGDLS and CDR2 is YYNGEE. The CDR3 is made up of 13 amino acids. With 1 base clipped from V and 6 bases from J, the junction kept 0 bases outside the gene matches. CDR3 sequence: CASSVRGAGELFF. CDR3 sequence (DNA): TGTGCCAGCAGCGTACGGGGGGCCGGGGAGCTGTTTTTT. The complete variable domain, with remaining parts taken from reference TRBV9 and TRBJ2-2, reads DSGVTQTPKHLITATGQRVTLRCSPRSGDLSVYWYQQSLDQGLQFLIQYYNGEERAKGNILERFSAQQFPDLHSELNLSSLELGDSALYFCASSVRGAGELFFGEGSRLTVL.

The CDR3 DNA sequence: TGTGCCAGCAGCGTCATTGGGGTAGACGGAGGAAGGGATTCACCCCTCCACTTT. Its translation: CASSVIGVDGGRDSPLHF. The rearrangement links TRBV9 to TRBJ1-6, with D unresolved. This CDR3 spans 18 amino acids. V dropped 2 bases and J dropped 8 bases, with 23 bases sitting between them. Germline V CDR1 and CDR2: SGDLS, YYNGEE.

The chain employs TRBV9 and TRBJ2-7; 7 bases match TRBD1. Germline-derived CDR1 and CDR2 are SGDLS and YYNGEE. The V gene end was trimmed by 4 bases and the J gene end by 3 bases; junction bases not matched to a gene: 7. The CDR3 has 14 amino acids. The CDR3 region is CASSFRDRDYEQYF. The DNA of the CDR3 is TGTGCCAGCAGCTTCCGAGACAGGGACTACGAGCAGTACTTC.

The V call is TRBV2, the J call TRBJ2-1; 15 bases align to TRBD2. CDR3 length equals 18 residues. V lost 3 bases to trimming and J lost 4 bases; unmatched junction nucleotides: 7. Germline V lookup: CDR1 SNHLY, CDR2 FYNNEI. In DNA form, the CDR3 reads TGTGCCAGCAGTGAGCGGACTAGCGGGAGGGCCTTGTACAATGAGCAGTTCTTC. It translates to CASSERTSGRALYNEQFF.

The chain recombines TRBV9 with TRBJ2-7; D perhaps matches TRBD2 (5 bases). The ends were cut back, 0 bases at V and 3 bases at J, with 13 bases in the middle. CDR3 length: 15 amino acids. Per germline, CDR1 SGDLS and CDR2 YYNGEE. CDR3 bases: TGTGCCAGCAGCGTAGGGTTAGGGAGCGACTACGAGCAGTACTTC. Residues: CASSVGLGSDYEQYF.

Here the CDR3 reads CASSVNTGQPSTNEKLFF. CDR3 bases: TGTGCCAGCAGCGTCAATACGGGACAGCCCTCAACTAATGAAAAACTGTTTTTT. The chain couples TRBV9 to TRBJ1-4, with TRBD1 matching over 7 bases. From germline, CDR1 is SGDLS and CDR2 YYNGEE. Trimming at V came to 2 bases and at J to 0 bases, leaving 10 bases not matched to a gene. CDR3 length equals 18 residues.

This clone was seen once. The rearrangement joins TRBV9 to TRBJ1-5; 7 positions agree with TRBD1. The CDR3 is 14 residues long. The germline V gene encodes CDR1 SGDLS and CDR2 YYNGEE. V lost 3 bases to trimming and J lost 9 bases; unmatched junction nucleotides: 9. The CDR3 here is CASSDRDSAWPQHF. In DNA form, the CDR3 reads TGTGCCAGCAGCGACCGGGACAGCGCTTGGCCCCAGCATTTT.

The chain carries TRBV9 and TRBJ2-7, with 9 positions matching TRBD1. CDR3 length equals 13 residues. Trimming at V came to 5 bases and at J to 6 bases, leaving 6 bases not matched to a gene. Germline CDR1 and CDR2: SGDLS and YYNGEE. The CDR3 spells CASSGTGTSEQYF. CDR3 in DNA: TGTGCCAGCAGTGGGACAGGGACCTCCGAGCAGTACTTC.

The chain is built from TRBV9 and TRBJ2-7, with D perhaps matching TRBD1 (5 bases). CDR1 SGDLS and CDR2 YYNGEE come from the germline V gene. V was pared by 0 bases and J by 1 base, with 14 bases between. This CDR3 has 16 amino acids. CDR3 sequence: CASSVGGRVSSYEQYF. CDR3 nucleotide sequence: TGTGCCAGCAGCGTAGGGGGCCGAGTCTCTTCCTACGAGCAGTACTTC.

The rearrangement links TRBV9 to TRBJ1-2; perhaps TRBD1 as D (6 bases). CDR1 and CDR2 (germline): SGDLS, YYNGEE. The CDR3 length is 17 residues. The V end lost 3 bases, the J end lost 2 bases, and 20 bases lay between the germline ends. The CDR3 loop is CASSEPLEGGPNYGYTF. CDR3 bases: TGTGCCAGCAGCGAGCCCCTCGAGGGGGGGCCGAACTATGGCTACACCTTC.

The genes are TRBV2 and TRBJ2-7; D ambiguous. CDR1 and CDR2 from the germline V gene are SNHLY and FYNNEI. The CDR3 consists of 11 residues. V gave up 8 bases and J gave up 2 bases, with 7 bases separating them. The CDR3 bases are TGTGCCAGCGGTACAGCCTACGAGCAGTACTTC. Translated, it gives CASGTAYEQYF.

The sample holds a few counts of this clone. The genes are TRBV6-6 and TRBJ1-5, with D perhaps TRBD1 (5 bases). The CDR3 loop spans 16 amino acids. CDR1 is MNHNY, CDR2 SVGAGI, per germline (reference sequence). V lost 7 bases, J lost 6 bases, and 22 bases lay in between. The CDR3 nucleotides are TGTGCCAGCACCCTACTCCCCGTCGACAGTCGTCAGCCCCAGCATTTT. This gives the protein CASTLLPVDSRQPQHF.

The rearrangement links TRBV7-3 to TRBJ2-1, with 13 bases identical to TRBD2. CDR3 size: 16 residues. Germline V gives CDR1 SGHTA, CDR2 FQGTGA. The V segment lost 5 bases and the J segment 1 base; nucleotides outside the gene matches: 2. Here the CDR3 reads CASSRTSGSSYNEQFF. The CDR3, as DNA: TGTGCCAGCAGCAGGACTAGCGGGAGTTCCTACAATGAGCAGTTCTTC. Filled out from reference TRBV7-3 and TRBJ2-1, the complete variable domain reads GAGVSQTPSNKVTEKGKYVELRCDPISGHTALYWYRQSLGQGPEFLIYFQGTGAADDSGLPNDRFFAVRPEGSVSTLKIQRTERGDSAVYLCASSRTSGSSYNEQFFGPGTRLTVL.

The V and J genes are TRBV9 and TRBJ2-5; a weak D match, TRBD1 (7 bases). Matching the DNA end better, TRBJ2-7 makes the J call doubtful. Germline V gene sequence: CDR1 SGDLS, CDR2 YYNGEE. The CDR3 runs to 15 residues. CDR3 coding DNA: TGTGCCAGCAGCGTAGGATCGACAGGGACTTACGAGCAGTACTTC. This translates into CASSVGSTGTYEQYF.

J is TRBJ2-5 and V is TRBV6-5; no definite D call. Trimming left V 4 bases short and J 2 bases short, with 14 bases between. Germline loops: CDR1 MNHEY, CDR2 SVGAGI. This CDR3 region has 15 residues. In DNA form, the CDR3 reads TGTGCCAGCAGTTGGGCAGGATTCTCTCAAGAGACCCAGTACTTC. Encoded protein: CASSWAGFSQETQYF.

This chain joins TRBV9 and TRBJ2-3; 7 bases are shared with TRBD2. Germline V gene sequence: CDR1 SGDLS, CDR2 YYNGEE. The CDR3 length is 15 residues. Losses at the gene ends were 3 bases for V and 0 bases for J; bases not matched to a gene: 4. Here the CDR3 reads CASSGAGTSTDTQYF. The CDR3 region has the DNA TGTGCCAGCAGCGGAGCGGGGACTAGCACAGATACGCAGTATTTT.

This chain uses TRBV9 with TRBJ2-7; 10 bases fit TRBD2. The CDR3 contains 15 residues. Per the germline V gene, CDR1 is SGDLS and CDR2 is YYNGEE. V shed 1 base and J 0 bases; nucleotides not matched to a gene: 1. The CDR3 DNA sequence: TGTGCCAGCAGCGTACTAGCGGGGGACTCCTACGAGCAGTACTTC. Residues: CASSVLAGDSYEQYF.

This clone has only a few counts. The chain has TRBV28 and TRBJ2-5, with 7 nucleotides matching TRBD2. Trimming took 2 bases from V and 6 from J; bases not matched to a gene: 9. Germline values: CDR1 MDHEN, CDR2 SYDVKM. The CDR3 is 15 amino acids. This chain's CDR3 is CASSLRPGGQKTQYF. Here the CDR3 DNA reads TGTGCCAGCAGTTTACGCCCGGGAGGTCAGAAGACCCAGTACTTC.

This clone has just one count. J is TRBJ1-3 and V is TRBV9, with D possibly being TRBD1 (5 bases). Germline V CDR1 and CDR2: SGDLS, YYNGEE. The V gene lost 0 bases and the J gene lost 2 bases, with 12 bases spanning the gap. The CDR3 is 16 amino acids. The CDR3 region is CASSVGVGLTGNTIYF. CDR3 sequence (DNA): TGTGCCAGCAGCGTAGGTGTGGGGCTCACTGGAAACACCATATATTTT.

The chain carries TRBV9 and TRBJ1-2; 8 bases align to TRBD1. V was pared by 3 bases and J by 3 bases, with 10 bases of the junction left unmatched. CDR1 and CDR2 (germline): SGDLS, YYNGEE. This CDR3 contains 16 residues. CDR3 in amino acids: CASSGGTGEGYYGYTF. Here the CDR3 DNA reads TGTGCCAGCAGCGGAGGGACAGGCGAGGGGTACTATGGCTACACCTTC.